This T cell receptor (beta chain) came from a study of T cell repertoires in cytomegalovirus infection. At the level of the study: Indicated by public TCR beta signatures were CMV infection and matching HLA type.

The germline CDR1 and CDR2 sequences are LNHNV and YYDKDF (reference sequence). V shed 0 bases and J shed 7 bases, with 13 bases lying between them. The CDR3 length is 15 residues. General study points: CMV-specific TCR beta clonotypes restricted by HLA-C were the ones dominating the ex vivo response.

A word on this clonotype: Its target is not known.

TCRdb processed the reads anew with MiXCR; each CDR3 protein has one entry. Counted here are about a million distinct CDR3 sequences, roughly 30% occurring once; the ten biggest clones make up around 15%. V usage is TRBV15 and J usage is TRBJ2-1; TRBD1 is a possible D gene (5 bases). The specimen comprised cultured CD8+ T cells from PBMCs, sampled from culture after CMV antigen stimulation. This TCR derives from a human donor in good health (CMV status not recorded). Some clones in this sample may be carry-over from other donors' samples. For the CDR3, the DNA is TGTGCCACCAGCAGAGATTTAGGGGCGCTTAATGAGCAGTTCTTC. Protein product: CATSRDLGALNEQFF.